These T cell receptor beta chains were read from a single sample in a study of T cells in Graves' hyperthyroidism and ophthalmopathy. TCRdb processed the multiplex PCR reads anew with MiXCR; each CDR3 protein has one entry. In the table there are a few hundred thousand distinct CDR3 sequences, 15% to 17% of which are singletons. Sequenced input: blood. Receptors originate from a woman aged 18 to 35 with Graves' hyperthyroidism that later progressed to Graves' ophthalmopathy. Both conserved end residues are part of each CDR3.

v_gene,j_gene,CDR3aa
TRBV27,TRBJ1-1,CASSFGGAAFF
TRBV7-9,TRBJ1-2,CASTDRANDGYTF
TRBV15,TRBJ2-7,CATSRASDGYEQYF
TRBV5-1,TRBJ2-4,CASSYSDRWMNKNIQYF
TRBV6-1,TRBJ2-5,CASQPRDGQETQYF
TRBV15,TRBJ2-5,CATSRVGVAGWEETQYF
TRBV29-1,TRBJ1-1,CSAVQGDTFF
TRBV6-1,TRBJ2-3,CASTERTTDTQYF
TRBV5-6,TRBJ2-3,CASSFRMAGDTQYF
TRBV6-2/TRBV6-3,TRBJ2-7,CASRRLAGDHYEQYF
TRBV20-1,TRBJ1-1,CSACYRGQGPRYYMNTEAFF
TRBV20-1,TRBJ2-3,CSARDSKTGFLTDTQYF
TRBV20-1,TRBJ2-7,CSARESSTTYEQYF
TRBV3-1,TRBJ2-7,CASSQVPSGIYEQYF
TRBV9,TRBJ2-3,CASSPKTGNTDTQYF
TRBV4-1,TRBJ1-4,CASSQDSGVDEKLFF
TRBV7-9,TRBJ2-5,CASSSKTGVPQETQYF
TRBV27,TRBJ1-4,CASSSPSRGEKLFF
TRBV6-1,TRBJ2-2,CASSESWTGELFF
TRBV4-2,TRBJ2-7,CASSQESDARIPYEQYF
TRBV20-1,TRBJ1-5,CSAKPDRGGNQPQHF
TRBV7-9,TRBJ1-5,CASSETGMDQPQHF
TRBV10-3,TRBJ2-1,CAISESDGPYNEQFF
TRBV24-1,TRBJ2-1,CATSDLRFEQFF
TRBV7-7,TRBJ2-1,CASSLGPGTNEQFF
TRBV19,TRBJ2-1,CASSIEGLPKPYNEQFF
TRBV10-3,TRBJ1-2,CAIRGFTGDIPNPHGYTF
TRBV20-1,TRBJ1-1,CSARDQVGQEAFF
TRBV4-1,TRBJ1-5,CASSQDPQGVQPQHF
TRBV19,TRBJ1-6,CASSIRDPGSPLHF
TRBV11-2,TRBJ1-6,CASSPSPAGSYNSPLHF
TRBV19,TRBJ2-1,CASSWWGDSSYNEQFF
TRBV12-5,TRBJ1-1,CASGPGPSRAEAFF